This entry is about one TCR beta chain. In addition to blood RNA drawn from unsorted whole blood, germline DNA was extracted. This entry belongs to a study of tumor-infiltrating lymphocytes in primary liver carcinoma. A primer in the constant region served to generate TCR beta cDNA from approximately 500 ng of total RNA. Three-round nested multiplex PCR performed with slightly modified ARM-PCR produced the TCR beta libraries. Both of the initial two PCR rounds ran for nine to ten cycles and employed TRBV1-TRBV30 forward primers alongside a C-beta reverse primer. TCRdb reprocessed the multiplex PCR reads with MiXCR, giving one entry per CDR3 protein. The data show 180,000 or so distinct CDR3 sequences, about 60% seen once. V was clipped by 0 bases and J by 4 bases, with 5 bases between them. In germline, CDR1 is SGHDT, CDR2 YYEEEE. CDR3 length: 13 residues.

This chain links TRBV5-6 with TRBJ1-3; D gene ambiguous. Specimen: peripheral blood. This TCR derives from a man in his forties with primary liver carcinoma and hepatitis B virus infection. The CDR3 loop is CASSLGYGNTIYF. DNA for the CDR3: TGTGCCAGCAGCTTGGGATACGGAAACACCATATATTTT. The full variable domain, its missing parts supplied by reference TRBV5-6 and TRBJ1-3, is DAGVTQSPTHLIKTRGQQVTLRCSPKSGHDTVSWYQQALGQGPQFIFQYYEEEERQRGNFPDRFSGHQFPNYSSELNVNALLLGDSALYLCASSLGYGNTIYFGEGSWLTVV.